This T cell receptor (beta chain) was observed in a study of blood T cell repertoires in COVID-19. Study details: The United States, Italy and Spain provided the acute and convalescent COVID-19 samples.

Clones were sequenced by immunoSEQ multiplex PCR, and TCRdb holds only the in-frame ones, with some missing. The sample holds fewer than 450,000 clones; about nine tenths are singletons and the top ten take around 13%. V was pared by 0 bases and J by 6 bases, with 5 bases of the junction left unmatched. The CDR3 is 15 residues long. Germline V lookup: CDR1 SGDLS, CDR2 YYNGEE. Sample: peripheral blood. The source is a woman aged 45-65 years with COVID-19, enrolled during active disease. This rearrangement joins TRBV9 to TRBJ2-1, with 8 positions matching TRBD2. CDR3 residues: CASSVAGLVLNEQFF. CDR3 DNA sequence: TGTGCCAGCAGCGTAGCGGGACTAGTCCTCAATGAGCAGTTCTTC.